The source of this T cell receptor beta chain is a study of human T cells and chemical hapten exposure. Study information: Diphenylcyclopropenone was administered weekly to the scalp of patients throughout the approximately 24-week study. DPC 0.01% went on the upper back by patch test, with reading at 6 days.

TCRdb reprocessed the RACE reads via MiXCR and lists one record per CDR3 protein. The table lists approximately 77,000 distinct CDR3 sequences, under 9% of them singletons. CDR3 size: 16 residues. With 5 bases clipped from V and 4 bases from J, the junction kept 5 bases outside the gene matches. Germline V gene sequence: CDR1 SNHLY, CDR2 FYNNEI. Time point given: patch test 1, 2 weeks after DPC sensitization. Treatment indicated: therapeutic diphenylcyclopropenone sensitization with weekly scalp DPC. The sample consisted of whole blood, taken in connection with sensitization to the hapten diphenylcyclopropenone (DPC). This clonotype was sampled from a woman aged 30 to 39 with alopecia areata. Some clones in this sample may be carry-over from other donors' samples. The genes are TRBV2 and TRBJ2-7, with TRBD2 matching over 16 bases. The DNA for the CDR3 is TGTGCCAGCAGTCGCCTGGGACTAGCGGGGGGGTACGAGCAGTACTTC. This gives the protein CASSRLGLAGGYEQYF.